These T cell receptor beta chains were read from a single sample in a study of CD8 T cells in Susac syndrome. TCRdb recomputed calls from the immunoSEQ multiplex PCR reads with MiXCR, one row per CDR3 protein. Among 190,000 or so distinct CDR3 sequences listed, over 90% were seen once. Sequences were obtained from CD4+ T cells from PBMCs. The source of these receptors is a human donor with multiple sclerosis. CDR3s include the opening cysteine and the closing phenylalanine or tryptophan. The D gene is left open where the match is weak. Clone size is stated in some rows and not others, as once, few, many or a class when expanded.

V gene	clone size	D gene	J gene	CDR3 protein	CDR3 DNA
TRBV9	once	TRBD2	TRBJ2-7	CASSTGTSGRYEQYF	TGTGCCAGCAGTACAGGGACTAGCGGGAGGTACGAGCAGTACTTC
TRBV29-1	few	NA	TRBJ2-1	CSATPRGGTIFGREQFF	TGCAGCGCGACCCCGAGGGGGGGTACTATATTCGGGAGGGAGCAGTTCTTC
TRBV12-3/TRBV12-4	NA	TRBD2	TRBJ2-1	CASSLPERGYNEQFF	TGTGCCAGCAGTTTGCCCGAGCGGGGTTACAATGAGCAGTTCTTC
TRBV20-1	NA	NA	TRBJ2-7	CSAISDPDTGEQYF	TGCAGTGCAATTAGCGACCCAGATACGGGGGAGCAGTACTTC
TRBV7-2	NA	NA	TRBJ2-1	CASSLATRNEQFF	TGTGCCAGCAGCTTAGCGACTAGGAATGAGCAGTTCTTC
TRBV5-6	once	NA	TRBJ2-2	CATPPGNENTGELFF	TGTGCCACCCCGCCAGGGAATGAGAACACCGGGGAGCTGTTTTTT
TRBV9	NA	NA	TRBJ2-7	CASSEGSSYEQYF	TGTGCCAGCAGCGAGGGGTCCTCCTACGAGCAGTACTTC
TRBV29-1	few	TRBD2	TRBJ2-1	CSVGTSGYNEQFF	TGCAGCGTTGGGACTAGCGGATACAATGAGCAGTTCTTC
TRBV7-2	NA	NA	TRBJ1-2	CAIRDAGLYGYTF	TGTGCCATCCGGGACGCAGGGCTCTATGGCTACACCTTC
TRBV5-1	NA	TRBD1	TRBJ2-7	CASSFTGGRGTYEQYF	TGCGCCAGCAGCTTCACAGGGGGCCGGGGAACTTACGAGCAGTACTTC
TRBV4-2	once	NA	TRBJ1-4	CASSQFPNEKLFF	TGTGCCAGCAGCCAATTTCCTAATGAAAAACTGTTTTTT
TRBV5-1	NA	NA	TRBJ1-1	CASSPAGSGAFF	TGCGCCAGCAGTCCGGCGGGCAGCGGAGCTTTCTTT
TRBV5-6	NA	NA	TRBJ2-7	CASSKASYEQYF	TGTGCCAGCAGCAAGGCCTCCTACGAGCAGTACTTC
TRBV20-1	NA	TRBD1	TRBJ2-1	CSARVAVGTDTNEQFF	TGCAGTGCTAGAGTAGCTGTGGGGACAGACACCAATGAGCAGTTCTTC
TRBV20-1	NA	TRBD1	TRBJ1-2	CSAWDRGRIDYGYTF	TGCAGTGCTTGGGACAGGGGGCGTATAGACTATGGCTACACCTTC
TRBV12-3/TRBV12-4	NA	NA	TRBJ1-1	CASRRGNAEAFF	TGTGCCAGCCGACGGGGGAATGCTGAAGCTTTCTTT
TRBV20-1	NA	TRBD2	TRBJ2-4	CSARTSGGDFQYF	TGCAGTGCTAGAACTAGCGGGGGGGATTTTCAGTACTTC
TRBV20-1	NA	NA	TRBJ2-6	CSASGRSTSGANVLTF	TGCAGTGCGAGTGGGCGTAGTACCTCTGGGGCCAACGTCCTGACTTTC
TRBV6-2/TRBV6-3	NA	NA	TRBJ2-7	CASSYADGGRKEQYF	TGTGCCAGCAGTTACGCAGACGGGGGCCGGAAAGAGCAGTACTTC
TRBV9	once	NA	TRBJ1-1	CASSVDIFTEAFF	TGTGCCAGCAGCGTAGACATATTCACTGAAGCTTTCTTT
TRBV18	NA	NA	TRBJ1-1	CASSLGANTEAFF	TGTGCCAGCTCATTGGGGGCGAACACTGAAGCTTTCTTT
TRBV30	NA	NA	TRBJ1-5	CALGHSNQPQHF	TGTGCCTTGGGACATAGCAATCAGCCCCAGCATTTT
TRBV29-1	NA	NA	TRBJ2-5	CSQRGNQETQYF	TGCAGCCAGAGGGGGAACCAAGAGACCCAGTACTTC
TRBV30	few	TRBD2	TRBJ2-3	CAWGSGITDTQYF	TGTGCCTGGGGAAGCGGGATCACAGATACGCAGTATTTT
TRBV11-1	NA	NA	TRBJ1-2	CASSLVGGHHYGYTF	TGTGCCAGCAGCTTAGTAGGCGGACACCACTATGGCTACACCTTC
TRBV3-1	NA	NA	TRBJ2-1	CASSASDGLFQYEQFF	TGTGCCAGCAGCGCATCCGATGGACTATTCCAATATGAGCAGTTCTTC